This TCR beta chain was sequenced for a study of early T cells in non-severe SARS-CoV-2 infection. About the study: From unsorted whole blood, bulk RNA was sequenced, and the chains remained unpaired.

cDNA molecules, individually, were tagged with unique molecular identifiers. MiXCR, run by TCRdb on the 5' RACE reads, gives a single entry per CDR3 protein. This table has around 77,000 distinct CDR3 sequences, 9.5% to 15% appearing once. The CDR3 extends over 14 amino acids. The germline CDR1 and CDR2 sequences are SGHAT and FQNNGV. The V and J ends lost 5 bases and 6 bases respectively, with 14 bases between them. The source was whole blood, collected at baseline. The rearrangement joins TRBV11-2 to TRBJ2-1; no reliable D call. This receptor was taken from an adult who was a healthcare worker with PCR-confirmed SARS-CoV-2 infection or an uninfected control (not recorded which). The donor label of this sample is uncertain. CDR3 DNA sequence: TGTGCCAGCAGCCGAAGCCCCGCATTCAATGAGCAGTTCTTC. Amino acid sequence: CASSRSPAFNEQFF. The full variable domain, with the rest looked up from reference TRBV11-2 and TRBJ2-1, is EAGVAQSPRYKIIEKRQSVAFWCNPISGHATLYWYQQILGQGPKLLIQFQNNGVVDDSQLPKDRFSAERLKGVDSTLKIQPAKLEDSAVYLCASSRSPAFNEQFFGPGTRLTVL.